This entry concerns a single TCR beta chain. With 4 bases removed from V and 14 bases from J, the gap between germline ends came to 18 bases. Per germline, CDR1 LNHDA and CDR2 SQIVND (reference sequence). The CDR3 runs 13 residues. In the authors' workflow: Reference gene primer amplification gave nucleated cell count estimates. The table came from immunoSEQ multiplex PCR; TCRdb's copy has only in-frame clones and leaves some out. Clone size and V and J calls were adopted from that table, with D and trimming inferred from the DNA. This sample carries roughly 150,000 clones, 84% of them seen once, and the ten largest clones take around 2.9%. This record belongs to a study of blood T cell repertoires in COVID-19. For the study at large: In each case, the material was cDNA or gDNA derived from T cells, B-cell-depleted T cells, or PBMCs.

Those enrolled in Seattle joined during active infection and were followed longitudinally afterward. Input material: peripheral blood. This receptor was taken from a woman aged 80 or over with COVID-19, enrolled during active disease. The chain couples TRBV19 to TRBJ2-4; D may be TRBD1 (5 bases). The CDR3 DNA reads TGTGCCAGTAGTACTAGGACACAAACTCACAAGTACTTC. Translating it yields CASSTRTQTHKYF.